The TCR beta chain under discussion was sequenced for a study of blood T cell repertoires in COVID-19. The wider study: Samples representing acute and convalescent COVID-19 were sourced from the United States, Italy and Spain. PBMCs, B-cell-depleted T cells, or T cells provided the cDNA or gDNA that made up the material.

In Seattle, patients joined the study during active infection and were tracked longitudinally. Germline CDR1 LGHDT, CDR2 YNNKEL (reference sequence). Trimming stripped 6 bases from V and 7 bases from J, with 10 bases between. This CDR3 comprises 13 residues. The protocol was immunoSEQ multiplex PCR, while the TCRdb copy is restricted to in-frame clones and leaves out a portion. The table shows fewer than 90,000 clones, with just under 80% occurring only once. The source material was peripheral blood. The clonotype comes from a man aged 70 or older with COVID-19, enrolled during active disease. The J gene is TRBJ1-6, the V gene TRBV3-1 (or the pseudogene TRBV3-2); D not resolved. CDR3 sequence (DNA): TGTGCCAGCAGTCCCCTAGGAAATTCACCCCTCCACTTT. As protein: CASSPLGNSPLHF.